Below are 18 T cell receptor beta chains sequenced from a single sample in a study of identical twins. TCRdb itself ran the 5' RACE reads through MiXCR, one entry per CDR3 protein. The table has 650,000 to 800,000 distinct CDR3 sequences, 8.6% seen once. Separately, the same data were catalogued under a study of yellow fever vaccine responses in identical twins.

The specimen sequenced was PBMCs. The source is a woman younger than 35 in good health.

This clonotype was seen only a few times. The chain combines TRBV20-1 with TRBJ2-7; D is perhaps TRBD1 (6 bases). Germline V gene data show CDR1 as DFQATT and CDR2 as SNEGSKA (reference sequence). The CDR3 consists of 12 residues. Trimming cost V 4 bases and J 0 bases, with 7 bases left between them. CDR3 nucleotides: TGCAGTGCTACAGGGGACTCCTACGAGCAGTACTTC. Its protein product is CSATGDSYEQYF.

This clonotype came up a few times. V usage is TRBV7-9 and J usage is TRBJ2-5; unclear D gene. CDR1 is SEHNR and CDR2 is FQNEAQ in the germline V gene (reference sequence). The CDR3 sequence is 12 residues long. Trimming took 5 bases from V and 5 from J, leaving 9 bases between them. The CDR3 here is CASSDPEETQYF. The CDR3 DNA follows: TGTGCCAGCAGCGACCCGGAGGAGACCCAGTACTTC.

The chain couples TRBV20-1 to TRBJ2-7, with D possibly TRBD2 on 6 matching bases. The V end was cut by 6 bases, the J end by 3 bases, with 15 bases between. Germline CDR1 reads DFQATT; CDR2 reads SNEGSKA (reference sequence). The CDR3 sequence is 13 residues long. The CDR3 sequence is CSAVGGALYEQYF. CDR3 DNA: TGCAGTGCCGTCGGGGGAGCTCTCTACGAGCAGTACTTC.

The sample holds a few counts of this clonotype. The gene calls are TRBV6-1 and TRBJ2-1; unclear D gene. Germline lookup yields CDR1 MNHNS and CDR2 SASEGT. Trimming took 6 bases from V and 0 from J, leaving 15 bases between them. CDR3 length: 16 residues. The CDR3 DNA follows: TGTGCCAGCAGACCGGACGGGTCGAGCTCCTACAATGAGCAGTTCTTC. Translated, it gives CASRPDGSSSYNEQFF.

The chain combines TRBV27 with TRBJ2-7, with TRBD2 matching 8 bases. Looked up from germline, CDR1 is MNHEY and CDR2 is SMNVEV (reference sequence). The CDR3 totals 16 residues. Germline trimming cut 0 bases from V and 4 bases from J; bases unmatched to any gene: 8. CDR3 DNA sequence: TGTGCCAGCAGTTTATCTTCGCTAGCGGGCCTGTACGAGCAGTACTTC. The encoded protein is CASSLSSLAGLYEQYF.

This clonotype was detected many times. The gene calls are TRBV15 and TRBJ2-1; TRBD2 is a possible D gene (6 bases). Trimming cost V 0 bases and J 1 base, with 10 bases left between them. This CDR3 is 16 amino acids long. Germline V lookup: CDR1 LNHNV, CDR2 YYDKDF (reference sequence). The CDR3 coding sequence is TGTGCCACCAGCAGAGATTACGGGGGATCCTACAATGAGCAGTTCTTC. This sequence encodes CATSRDYGGSYNEQFF.

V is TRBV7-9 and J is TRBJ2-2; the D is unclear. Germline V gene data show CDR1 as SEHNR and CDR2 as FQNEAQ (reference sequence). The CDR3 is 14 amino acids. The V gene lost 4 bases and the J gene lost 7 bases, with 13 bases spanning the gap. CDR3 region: CASSSQGHGGELFF. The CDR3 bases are TGTGCCAGCAGCTCGCAAGGTCATGGCGGGGAGCTGTTTTTT.

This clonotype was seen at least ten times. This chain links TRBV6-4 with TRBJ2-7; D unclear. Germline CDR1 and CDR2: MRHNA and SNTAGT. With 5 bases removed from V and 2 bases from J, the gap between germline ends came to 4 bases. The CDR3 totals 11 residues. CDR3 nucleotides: TGTGCCAGCAGTACCCCCTACGAGCAGTACTTC. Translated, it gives CASSTPYEQYF.

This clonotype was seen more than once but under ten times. The CDR3 DNA sequence: TGTGCCAGCAACCTTGGGGGGACAGGGGGAGGCTCCTACGAGCAGTACTTC. It yields the protein CASNLGGTGGGSYEQYF. The chain combines TRBV7-2 with TRBJ2-7; 11 nucleotides match TRBD1. V was pared by 7 bases and J by 0 bases, with 11 bases of the junction left unmatched. The CDR3 is made up of 17 amino acids. Germline CDR1 is SGHTA and CDR2 is FQGNSA.

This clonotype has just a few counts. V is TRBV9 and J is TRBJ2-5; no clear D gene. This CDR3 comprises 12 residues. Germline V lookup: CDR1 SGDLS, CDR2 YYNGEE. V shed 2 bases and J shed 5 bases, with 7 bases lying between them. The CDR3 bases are TGTGCCAGCAGCGTCGGAATGGAGACCCAGTACTTC. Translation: CASSVGMETQYF.

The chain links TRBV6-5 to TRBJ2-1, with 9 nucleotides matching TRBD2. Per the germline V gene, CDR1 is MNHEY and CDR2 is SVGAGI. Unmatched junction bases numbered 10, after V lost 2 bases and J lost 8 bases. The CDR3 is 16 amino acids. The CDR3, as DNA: TGTGCCAGCAGTTACCAGAGCGGGGGGCCCTTGGATGAGCAGTTCTTC. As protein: CASSYQSGGPLDEQFF.

CDR3 nucleotides: TGTGCCAGCAGTTTGTCCTACGGACTAGCGGGGGGGAACAATGAGCAGTTCTTC. Amino acids: CASSLSYGLAGGNNEQFF. The chain is built from TRBV12-3 or TRBV12-4 and TRBJ2-1; 15 bases map to TRBD2. The CDR3 spans 18 residues. Trimming at V came to 3 bases and at J to 5 bases, leaving 8 bases not matched to a gene.

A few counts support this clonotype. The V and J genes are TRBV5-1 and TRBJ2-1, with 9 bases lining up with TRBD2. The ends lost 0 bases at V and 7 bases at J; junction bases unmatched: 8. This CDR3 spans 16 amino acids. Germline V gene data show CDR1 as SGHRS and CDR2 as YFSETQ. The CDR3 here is CASSLGGLAPGNEQFF. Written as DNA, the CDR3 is TGCGCCAGCAGCTTGGGCGGACTAGCGCCAGGGAATGAGCAGTTCTTC.

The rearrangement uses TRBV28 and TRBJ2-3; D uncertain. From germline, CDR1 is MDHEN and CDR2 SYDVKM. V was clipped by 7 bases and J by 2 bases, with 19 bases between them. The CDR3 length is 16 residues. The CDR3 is CASKYGKSKNTDTQYF. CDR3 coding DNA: TGTGCCAGCAAGTACGGAAAGTCCAAGAACACAGATACGCAGTATTTT.

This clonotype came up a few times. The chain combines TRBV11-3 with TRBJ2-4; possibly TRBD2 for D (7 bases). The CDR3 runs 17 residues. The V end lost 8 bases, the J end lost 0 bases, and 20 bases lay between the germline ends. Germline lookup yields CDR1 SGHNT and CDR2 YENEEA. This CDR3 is CASPSGDITLAKNIQYF. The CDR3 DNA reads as TGTGCCAGCCCAAGCGGGGACATTACTTTAGCCAAAAACATTCAGTACTTC.

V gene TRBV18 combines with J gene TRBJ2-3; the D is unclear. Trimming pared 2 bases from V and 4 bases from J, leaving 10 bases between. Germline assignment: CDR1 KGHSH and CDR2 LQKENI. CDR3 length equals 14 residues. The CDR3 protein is CASSPSARSDTQYF. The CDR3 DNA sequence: TGTGCCAGCTCACCATCCGCTAGGTCAGATACGCAGTATTTT.

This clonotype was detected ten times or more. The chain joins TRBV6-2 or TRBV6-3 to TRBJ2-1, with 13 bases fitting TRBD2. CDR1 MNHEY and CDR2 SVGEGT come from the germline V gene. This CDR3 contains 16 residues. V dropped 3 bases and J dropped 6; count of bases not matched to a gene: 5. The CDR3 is CASSYSGTSGVNEQFF. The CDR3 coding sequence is TGTGCCAGCAGTTATTCCGGGACTAGCGGGGTCAATGAGCAGTTCTTC.

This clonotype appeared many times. CDR3 nucleotide sequence: TGTGCCAGCTCACCGGGTACAACGTTGAACACCATATATTTT. This sequence encodes CASSPGTTLNTIYF. The chain is built from TRBV18 and TRBJ1-3; D unresolved. CDR1 KGHSH and CDR2 LQKENI come from the germline V gene. The CDR3 is made up of 14 amino acids. Trimming cost V 3 bases and J 7 bases, with 13 bases left between them.